These 30 T cell receptor beta chains were sequenced from one sample in a study of blood T cell repertoires in COVID-19. Only in-frame clones appear in the TCRdb table, and some are missing; sequencing was by immunoSEQ multiplex PCR. The table records approximately 85,000 clones, 75% to 90% of them present only once. Sequencing used peripheral blood. These TCRs come from a man aged 50-60 years with active or convalescent COVID-19.

This chain joins TRBV19 and TRBJ2-2; possibly TRBD2 for D (6 bases). This CDR3 spans 18 amino acids. CDR1 and CDR2 from the germline V gene are LNHDA and SQIVND (reference sequence). Trimming removed 6 bases from V and 2 bases from J, with 22 bases in between. The CDR3 protein is CASRKIFIGGSNTGELFF. The CDR3 DNA reads TGTGCCAGTAGGAAAATCTTTATCGGGGGATCAAACACCGGGGAGCTGTTTTTT. Looking up the rest from reference TRBV19 and TRBJ2-2 gives the full variable domain: DGGITQSPKYLFRKEGQNVTLSCEQNLNHDAMYWYRQDPGQGLRLIYYSQIVNDFQKGDIAEGYSVSREKKESFPLTVTSAQKNPTAFYLCASRKIFIGGSNTGELFFGEGSRLTVL.

The chain is built from TRBV4-3 and TRBJ1-2, with D tentatively TRBD1 (5 bases). The CDR3 consists of 17 residues. Germline V lookup: CDR1 LGHNA, CDR2 YSLEER. Deletions cut 3 bases from V and 7 bases from J, with 24 bases between. The CDR3: CASSHVGGGDRAFGYTF. CDR3 DNA: TGCGCCAGCAGCCATGTCGGCGGAGGGGACCGCGCCTTTGGCTACACCTTC.

In DNA, the CDR3 is TGTGCCAGCAGTCCCGGGACAGGGAGGGGTTGGACCGGGGAGCTGTTTTTT. It is translated as CASSPGTGRGWTGELFF. The genes are TRBV6-2 or TRBV6-3 and TRBJ2-2; 9 bases fit TRBD1. Germline loops: CDR1 MNHEY, CDR2 SVGEGT. The CDR3 extends over 17 amino acids. Unmatched junction bases numbered 12, after V lost 5 bases and J lost 5 bases.

This sequence joins TRBV6-5 and TRBJ2-5, with TRBD2 as a possible D gene (6 bases). V was cut by 10 bases and J by 5 bases, with 14 bases left in between. This CDR3 has 12 amino acids. Per the germline V gene, CDR1 is MNHEY and CDR2 is SVGAGI. The CDR3 here is CATGRGPETQYF. CDR3 bases: TGTGCCACCGGGCGGGGTCCCGAGACCCAGTACTTC.

J is TRBJ1-6 and V is TRBV5-4; D remains ambiguous. The V and J ends lost 7 bases and 4 bases respectively, with 12 bases between them. CDR1 is SGHNT, CDR2 YYREEE, per germline (reference sequence). The CDR3 sequence is 14 residues long. The CDR3 reads CASGGTSYNSPLHF. The CDR3 region has the DNA TGTGCCAGCGGAGGAACTTCGTATAATTCACCCCTCCACTTT.

This chain links TRBV30 with TRBJ2-5, with D unresolved. This CDR3 comprises 11 residues. Germline lookup yields CDR1 GTSNPN and CDR2 SVGIG (reference sequence). V was cut by 0 bases and J by 5 bases, with 4 bases left in between. The CDR3 here is CAWSVSETQYF. The CDR3 nucleotides are TGTGCCTGGAGTGTATCTGAGACCCAGTACTTC.

The genes are TRBV5-4 and TRBJ1-6, with 7 bases that match TRBD1. Per germline, CDR1 SGHNT and CDR2 YYREEE (reference sequence). With 9 bases clipped from V and 5 bases from J, the junction kept 14 bases outside the gene matches. CDR3 size: 16 residues. In DNA, the CDR3 is TGTGCCACCAAATTTAGGTTCGGGACAGATAATTCACCCCTCCACTTT. This codes for CATKFRFGTDNSPLHF. Based on the CDR3 plus reference TRBV5-4 and TRBJ1-6, the full variable domain is ETGVTQSPTHLIKTRGQQVTLRCSSQSGHNTVSWYQQALGQGPQFIFQYYREEENGRGNFPPRFSGLQFPNYSSELNVNALELDDSALYLCATKFRFGTDNSPLHFGNGTRLTVT.

The V gene is TRBV27, the J gene TRBJ1-2, with 7 bases identical to TRBD1. The junction had 14 bases not matched to a gene; V was cut back by 5 bases and J by 8 bases. CDR1 MNHEY and CDR2 SMNVEV come from the germline V gene (reference sequence). CDR3 length: 15 amino acids. The CDR3 nucleotides read TGTGCCAGCAGTACGGGACAGCCGACGTATCGAGGCTACACCTTC. This codes for CASSTGQPTYRGYTF.

V is TRBV29-1 and J is TRBJ1-5, with D unresolved. Between the trimmed V and J ends, which lost 7 bases and 0 bases, there was a span of 10 bases. This CDR3 has 13 amino acids. The germline CDR1 and CDR2 sequences are SQVTM and ANQGSEA. CDR3 sequence (DNA): TGCAGCGCTTACCCCTATAGCAATCAGCCCCAGCATTTT. Its translation: CSAYPYSNQPQHF.

The V gene is TRBV11-2, the J gene TRBJ2-3; D remains ambiguous. The germline V gene encodes CDR1 SGHAT and CDR2 FQNNGV. The V gene lost 0 bases and the J gene lost 0 bases, with 4 bases spanning the gap. This CDR3 has 14 residues. The CDR3 coding sequence is TGTGCCAGCAGCTTAGATATTAGCACAGATACGCAGTATTTT. It translates to CASSLDISTDTQYF.

V usage is TRBV7-2 and J usage is TRBJ2-3, with 8 nucleotides matching TRBD1. Per germline, CDR1 SGHTA and CDR2 FQGNSA. V was pared by 5 bases and J by 6 bases, with 7 bases of the junction left unmatched. The CDR3 contains 14 residues. The CDR3 region is CASSRGQVEDTQYF. In DNA form, the CDR3 reads TGTGCCAGCAGCCGGGGACAGGTGGAGGATACGCAGTATTTT.

There are a few counts of this clone. V gene TRBV12-2 combines with J gene TRBJ1-2. TRBV12-2 is noted as a pseudogene. This CDR3 is 13 amino acids long. The CDR3 region has the DNA TGTGCAAGTCGCCCTGAACCCAGCGGGGGCTACACCTTC. It codes for CASRPEPSGGYTF.

This chain links TRBV4-1 with TRBJ2-1; 10 nucleotides align to TRBD1. CDR3 length: 15 amino acids. J lost 9 bases, V lost 1 base, and 6 bases had no gene match. Germline-derived CDR1 and CDR2 are MGHRA and YSYEKL. The chain's CDR3 is CASSQGQGALGEQFF. In DNA, the CDR3 is TGCGCCAGCAGCCAAGGACAGGGGGCGCTTGGTGAGCAGTTCTTC.

In its sample, this clone was seen a few times. The sample has other DNA sequences that encode this CDR3 too. CDR3 nucleotides: TGTGCCACCAGGGCAACAGGGCTAAACACTGAAGCTTTCTTT. Its protein is CATRATGLNTEAFF. This chain links TRBV24-1 with TRBJ1-1, with D tentatively TRBD1 (6 bases). Trimming removed 7 bases at V and 2 bases at J, with 13 bases between. The germline gives CDR1 KGHDR, CDR2 SFDVKD. This CDR3 is 14 amino acids long.

V gene TRBV2 combines with J gene TRBJ2-7, with D perhaps matching TRBD2 (5 bases). V lost 6 bases and J lost 3, with 18 bases in between. Germline assignment: CDR1 SNHLY and CDR2 FYNNEI. This CDR3 contains 15 residues. Written as DNA, the CDR3 is TGTGCCAGCAGCGAAAACTACCCTACTAGCTACGAGCAGTACTTC. Amino acid sequence: CASSENYPTSYEQYF.

The V call is TRBV3-1 (or the pseudogene TRBV3-2), the J call TRBJ2-7; 9 bases are shared with TRBD1. The CDR3 runs to 19 residues. Trimming took 0 bases from V and 0 from J; bases not matched to a gene: 12. Germline V lookup: CDR1 LGHDT, CDR2 YNNKEL (reference sequence). The CDR3 here is CASSQDSSRQGVSSYEQYF. CDR3 sequence (DNA): TGTGCCAGCAGCCAAGATTCGTCTCGACAGGGGGTTTCCTCCTACGAGCAGTACTTC.

The CDR3 region has the DNA TGTGCCAGCAGCTTGGGGCAGGTGGCGGAGACCCAGTACTTC. Amino acids: CASSLGQVAETQYF. V usage is TRBV5-6 and J usage is TRBJ2-5; D remains ambiguous. Germline CDR1 is SGHDT and CDR2 is YYEEEE. Trimming removed 0 bases from V and 5 bases from J, with 11 bases in between. There are 14 residues in the CDR3. Full variable domain (outside the CDR3, taken from reference TRBV5-6 and TRBJ2-5): DAGVTQSPTHLIKTRGQQVTLRCSPKSGHDTVSWYQQALGQGPQFIFQYYEEEERQRGNFPDRFSGHQFPNYSSELNVNALLLGDSALYLCASSLGQVAETQYFGPGTRLLVL.

The CDR3 DNA reads TGTGCCAGCAGCTTATATATCAGGGACACCTCCTACAATGAGCAGTTCTTC. It codes for CASSLYIRDTSYNEQFF. J is TRBJ2-1 and V is TRBV7-2, with D possibly matching TRBD1 (6 bases). The CDR3 is made up of 17 amino acids. Trimming shortened V by 2 bases and J by 0 bases, and 14 bases separated the two germline ends. Germline values: CDR1 SGHTA, CDR2 FQGNSA.

V gene TRBV7-2 combines with J gene TRBJ1-1; TRBD1 is a possible D gene (6 bases). Germline V gene lookup returns CDR1 SGHTA and CDR2 FQGNSA. This CDR3 has 13 residues. Deletions cut 5 bases from V and 1 base from J, with 8 bases between. The DNA for the CDR3 is TGTGCCAGCAGCACGACAGGGAACACTGAAGCTTTCTTT. Translation gives CASSTTGNTEAFF.

The chain is built from TRBV9 and TRBJ2-5, with 9 nucleotides matching TRBD1. V trimming: 0 bases; J trimming: 7 bases; junction bases outside the gene matches: 7. The CDR3 covers 15 residues. Germline V gene data show CDR1 as SGDLS and CDR2 as YYNGEE. The CDR3: CASSVGGTGTGTQYF. CDR3 coding DNA: TGTGCCAGCAGCGTAGGGGGGACAGGGACTGGGACCCAGTACTTC.

The rearrangement links TRBV12-5 to TRBJ2-1; 8 bases match TRBD2. The CDR3 loop spans 15 amino acids. Germline CDR1 LGHNT, CDR2 FRNRAP. V lost 5 bases and J lost 2; bases outside the gene matches: 5. The CDR3 DNA reads TGTGCTAGTGGTGGGAGCGGGGGAACCTACAATGAGCAGTTCTTC. It encodes CASGGSGGTYNEQFF.

This chain joins TRBV28 and TRBJ2-1; TRBD2 agrees at 10 bases. This CDR3 region has 17 residues. Unmatched junction bases numbered 13, after V lost 7 bases and J lost 4 bases. Per germline, CDR1 MDHEN and CDR2 SYDVKM. The DNA for the CDR3 is TGTGCCAGCACTAGCGGGAGATATGCCACATATTACAATGAGCAGTTCTTC. This sequence encodes CASTSGRYATYYNEQFF.

The V gene is TRBV5-1, the J gene TRBJ2-3; tentatively, D is TRBD2 (6 bases). The CDR3 has 16 residues. Germline CDR1 SGHRS, CDR2 YFSETQ. The germline V and J ends were trimmed by 5 bases and 6 bases, with 22 bases remaining between them. The CDR3 DNA sequence: TGCGCCAGCAGACCCGAGACTAGGGTCGTTTACGATACGCAGTATTTT. This codes for CASRPETRVVYDTQYF.

The chain uses TRBV5-4 and TRBJ2-7; D not certain. The CDR3 contains 14 residues. Germline values: CDR1 SGHNT, CDR2 YYREEE (reference sequence). Deletions cut 0 bases from V and 1 base from J, with 8 bases between. CDR3 in amino acids: CASSLAAASYEQYF. The CDR3 DNA follows: TGTGCCAGCAGCTTGGCCGCGGCATCCTACGAGCAGTACTTC.

The gene calls are TRBV7-2 and TRBJ2-3; 8 nucleotides match TRBD2. V lost 1 base and J lost 4; bases outside the gene matches: 4. The CDR3 is 15 amino acids. Germline lookup yields CDR1 SGHTA and CDR2 FQGNSA. The DNA of the CDR3 is TGTGCCAGCAGCTTAGGATACGGGAGGGCAGATACGCAGTATTTT. Translating it yields CASSLGYGRADTQYF.

The chain has TRBV30 and TRBJ2-5; D gene unclear. Germline CDR1 is GTSNPN and CDR2 is SVGIG (reference sequence). The CDR3 length is 12 residues. Trimming pared 0 bases from V and 4 bases from J, leaving 6 bases between. The CDR3 protein is CAWSVVRETQYF. CDR3 coding DNA: TGTGCCTGGAGTGTCGTTCGAGAGACCCAGTACTTC.

This chain links TRBV20-1 with TRBJ2-3; 9 nucleotides line up with TRBD2. J was trimmed by 4 bases and V by 3 bases; bases with no gene match: 5. Looked up from germline, CDR1 is DFQATT and CDR2 is SNEGSKA (reference sequence). CDR3 size: 14 residues. The CDR3 protein is CSASKGGRADTQYF. Here the CDR3 DNA reads TGCAGTGCTAGTAAGGGCGGGAGGGCAGATACGCAGTATTTT.

The chain recombines TRBV3-1 (or the pseudogene TRBV3-2) with TRBJ2-3, with no clear D. The CDR3 consists of 12 residues. V gave up 1 base and J gave up 6 bases, with 5 bases separating them. The germline CDR1 and CDR2 sequences are LGHDT and YNNKEL (reference sequence). CDR3 residues: CASSQGGDTQYF. CDR3 coding DNA: TGTGCCAGCAGCCAAGGAGGCGATACGCAGTATTTT.

The chain is built from TRBV6-5 and TRBJ1-5, with D possibly TRBD1 on 6 matching bases. The CDR3 spans 14 residues. Per germline, CDR1 MNHEY and CDR2 SVGAGI. Trimming pared 2 bases from V and 3 bases from J, leaving 8 bases between. In DNA, the CDR3 is TGTGCCAGCAGTTACGTGGGACACAATCAGCCCCAGCATTTT. This gives the protein CASSYVGHNQPQHF.

The chain employs TRBV28 and TRBJ1-4, with 7 bases matching TRBD1. CDR1 MDHEN and CDR2 SYDVKM come from the germline V gene. The CDR3 totals 17 residues. Trimming took 8 bases from V and 0 from J; bases not matched to a gene: 12. This CDR3 reads CASGVQGVDATNEKLFF. In DNA form, the CDR3 reads TGTGCCAGCGGAGTGCAGGGGGTGGATGCAACTAATGAAAAACTGTTTTTT. Combining the CDR3 with reference TRBV28 and TRBJ1-4 gives the whole variable domain DVKVTQSSRYLVKRTGEKVFLECVQDMDHENMFWYRQDPGLGLRLIYFSYDVKMKEKGDIPEGYSVSREKKERFSLILESASTNQTSMYLCASGVQGVDATNEKLFFGSGTQLSVL.